Shown below are 5 T cell receptor beta chains from a single sample sequenced in a study of blood T cell repertoires in COVID-19. Repertoires were generated with immunoSEQ multiplex PCR, while TCRdb's copy carries only in-frame clones and drops some. In the table there are tens of thousands of clones, approximately 89% of which are singletons. The sequenced sample was peripheral blood. The receptors derive from a human donor in a cohort sampled during active COVID-19.

This clone showed up just a few times. The V gene is TRBV7-8, the J gene TRBJ1-5, with D possibly being TRBD1 (5 bases). The V and J ends lost 1 base and 6 bases respectively, with 10 bases between them. The germline V gene has CDR1 SGHVS and CDR2 FQNEAQ. There are 14 residues in the CDR3. The CDR3 coding sequence is TGTGCCAGCAGCTTAGGAAGGGGCAGTCAGCCCCAGCATTTT. Protein sequence: CASSLGRGSQPQHF.

The chain combines TRBV11-2 with TRBJ1-2, with D possibly being TRBD1 (6 bases). Germline V CDR1 and CDR2: SGHAT, FQNNGV. This CDR3 spans 17 amino acids. V dropped 5 bases and J dropped 2 bases, with 21 bases sitting between them. The DNA of the CDR3 is TGTGCCAGCAGCCCCTTCCTCTCAGGGGATGAAAACTATGGCTACACCTTC. Amino acid sequence: CASSPFLSGDENYGYTF. Supplemented by reference TRBV11-2 and TRBJ1-2, the full variable domain reads EAGVAQSPRYKIIEKRQSVAFWCNPISGHATLYWYQQILGQGPKLLIQFQNNGVVDDSQLPKDRFSAERLKGVDSTLKIQPAKLEDSAVYLCASSPFLSGDENYGYTFGSGTRLTVV.

This clone has a single count. The V and J genes are TRBV11-3 and TRBJ2-7, with TRBD2 identical over 11 bases. The V gene's germline CDR1 is SGHNT and CDR2 YENEEA. The V and J ends lost 1 base and 0 bases, in that order; junction bases with no gene match: 8. CDR3 length: 18 amino acids. The CDR3 here is CASSLGSSGGKSSYEQYF. DNA for the CDR3: TGTGCCAGCAGCTTAGGGTCTAGCGGGGGGAAGAGCTCCTACGAGCAGTACTTC.

In its sample, this clone was seen a few times. This chain links TRBV2 with TRBJ2-7, with a weak D call TRBD1 (6 bases). V was clipped by 6 bases and J by 0 bases, with 15 bases between them. Germline loops: CDR1 SNHLY, CDR2 FYNNEI. This CDR3 is built from 15 residues. The CDR3 protein is CASSASTGLSYEQYF. The CDR3 bases are TGTGCCAGCAGCGCCTCCACAGGGCTCTCCTACGAGCAGTACTTC.

V gene TRBV29-1 combines with J gene TRBJ2-3; no clear D. Germline lookup yields CDR1 SQVTM and CDR2 ANQGSEA. The CDR3 covers 13 residues. Between the trimmed V and J ends, which lost 4 bases and 1 base, there was a span of 9 bases. This CDR3 is CSVVQGGTDTQYF. CDR3 in DNA: TGCAGCGTTGTCCAAGGAGGCACAGATACGCAGTATTTT.